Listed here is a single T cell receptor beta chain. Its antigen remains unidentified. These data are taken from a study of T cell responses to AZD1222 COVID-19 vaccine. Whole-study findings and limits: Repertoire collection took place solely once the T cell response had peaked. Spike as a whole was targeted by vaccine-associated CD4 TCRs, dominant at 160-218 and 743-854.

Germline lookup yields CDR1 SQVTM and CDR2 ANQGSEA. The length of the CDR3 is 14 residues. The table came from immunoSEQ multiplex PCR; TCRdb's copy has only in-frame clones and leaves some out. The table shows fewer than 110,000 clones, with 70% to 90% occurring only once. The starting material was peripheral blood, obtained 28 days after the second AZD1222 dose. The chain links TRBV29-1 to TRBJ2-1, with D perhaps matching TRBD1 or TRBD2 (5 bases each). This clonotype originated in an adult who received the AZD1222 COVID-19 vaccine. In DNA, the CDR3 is TGCTCCTCGTTCGGCCAGGGAGACTTCAATGAGCAGTTCTTC. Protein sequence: CSSFGQGDFNEQFF.